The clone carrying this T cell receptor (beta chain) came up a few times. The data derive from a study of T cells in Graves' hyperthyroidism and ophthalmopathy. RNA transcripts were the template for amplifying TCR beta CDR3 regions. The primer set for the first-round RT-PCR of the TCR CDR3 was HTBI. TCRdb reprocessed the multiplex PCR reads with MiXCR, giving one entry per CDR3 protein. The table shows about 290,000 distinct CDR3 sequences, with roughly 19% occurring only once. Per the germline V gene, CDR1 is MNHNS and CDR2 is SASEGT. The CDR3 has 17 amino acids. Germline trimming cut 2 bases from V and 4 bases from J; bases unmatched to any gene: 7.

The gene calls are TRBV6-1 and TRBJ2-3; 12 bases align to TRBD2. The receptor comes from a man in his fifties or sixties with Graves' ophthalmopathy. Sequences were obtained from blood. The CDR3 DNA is TGTGCCAGCAGTGAATCTCTTCCTAGCGGGGGGGCAGATACGCAGTATTTT. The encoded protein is CASSESLPSGGADTQYF.